Sequencing of this T cell receptor (beta chain) was carried out in a study of identical twins. TCRdb re-derived calls from the 5' RACE reads in MiXCR, one entry per CDR3 protein. The table has more than 400,000 distinct CDR3 sequences, roughly 15% seen once. This clonotype was counted a few times. The CDR3 covers 17 residues. J was trimmed by 8 bases and V by 5 bases; bases with no gene match: 11. Germline V gives CDR1 SGHAT, CDR2 FQNNGV. These data also featured in a second study, about yellow fever vaccine responses in identical twins.

The receptor comes from a woman between 18 and 29 years old in good health. This chain links TRBV11-2 with TRBJ2-1; 14 positions agree with TRBD2. The sequencing sample was made of CD4+ T cells sorted from blood. The CDR3 loop is CASSTGTSGSFGDEQFF. CDR3 bases: TGTGCCAGCAGCACCGGGACTAGCGGGAGTTTTGGTGATGAGCAGTTCTTC.